The 15 T cell receptor beta chains given below trace back to one sample, sequenced in a study of cytomegalovirus exposure and HLA in healthy donors. PCR employed 60 Vbeta and 13 Jbeta primers. Libraries were prepared by immunoSEQ multiplex PCR; TCRdb keeps only in-frame clonotypes and omits some of them. The sample has about 110,000 clones; 80% to 85% are singletons. The source material was PBMCs. These TCRs come from a young man in good health and CMV-seropositive.

The V call is TRBV5-4, the J call TRBJ2-5; weak D call: TRBD2 (7 bases). V was clipped by 2 bases and J by 0 bases, with 23 bases between them. Germline CDR1 reads SGHNT; CDR2 reads YYREEE (reference sequence). The CDR3 loop spans 19 amino acids. The chain's CDR3 is CASSFSRGFAGVYQETQYF. CDR3 DNA sequence: TGTGCCAGCAGCTTCAGTAGGGGGTTCGCGGGGGTGTACCAAGAGACCCAGTACTTC.

The CDR3 DNA follows: TGCGCCAGCAGCTTCATATGGGTAGGGGGTCCCGCCGGGGAGCAGTTCTTC. It specifies CASSFIWVGGPAGEQFF. The rearrangement uses TRBV4-1 and TRBJ2-1; D possibly corresponds to TRBD1 (6 bases). CDR1 and CDR2 from the germline V gene are MGHRA and YSYEKL. The CDR3 runs 17 residues. The V gene lost 5 bases and the J gene lost 10 bases, with 27 bases spanning the gap.

This clone was observed a few times. The chain links TRBV6-6 to TRBJ2-2, with D possibly TRBD1 on 6 matching bases. The CDR3 covers 15 residues. CDR1 and CDR2 from the germline V gene are MNHNY and SVGAGI (reference sequence). Trimming removed 2 bases at V and 5 bases at J, with 12 bases between. CDR3 residues: CASSYGGRWTGELFF. The CDR3 coding sequence is TGTGCCAGCAGTTACGGGGGCAGGTGGACCGGGGAGCTGTTTTTT.

This clone was found once. The chain uses TRBV27 and TRBJ2-2; 7 nucleotides align to TRBD1. The junction had 6 bases not matched to a gene; V was cut back by 4 bases and J by 4 bases. The CDR3 loop spans 15 amino acids. Germline-derived CDR1 and CDR2 are MNHEY and SMNVEV (reference sequence). The CDR3 protein is CASSSGTAITGELFF. Written as DNA, the CDR3 is TGTGCCAGCAGTTCCGGGACAGCTATCACCGGGGAGCTGTTTTTT.

DNA for the CDR3: TGTGCCAGCAGCCGGCGGAGCTCCTACAATGAGCAGTTCTTC. Its protein is CASSRRSSYNEQFF. The chain uses TRBV7-8 and TRBJ2-1; no definite D call. Per germline, CDR1 SGHVS and CDR2 FQNEAQ. The V end lost 5 bases, the J end lost 0 bases, and 8 bases lay between the germline ends. The CDR3 is 14 residues long. Complete variable domain (other parts from reference TRBV7-8 and TRBJ2-1): GAGVSQSPRYKVAKRGQDVALRCDPISGHVSLFWYQQALGQGPEFLTYFQNEAQLDKSGLPSDRFFAERPEGSVSTLKIQRTQQEDSAVYLCASSRRSSYNEQFFGPGTRLTVL.

This clone was seen more than once but under ten times. The V and J genes are TRBV10-2 and TRBJ1-2, with TRBD1 as a possible D gene (6 bases). V lost 5 bases and J 3 bases, leaving 10 bases between the germline ends. The CDR3 extends over 13 amino acids. CDR1 and CDR2 (germline): WSHSY, SAAADI. This CDR3 reads CASSRQEDYGYTF. DNA for the CDR3: TGCGCCAGCAGTCGACAGGAAGACTATGGCTACACCTTC.

This CDR3 is CASSGEFGTEAFF. CDR3 nucleotides: TGTGCCAGCAGCGGAGAGTTCGGGACTGAAGCTTTCTTT. This chain connects TRBV7-9 to TRBJ1-1; D is uncertain. The V and J ends lost 5 bases and 5 bases respectively, with 12 bases between them. This CDR3 contains 13 residues. The germline gives CDR1 SEHNR, CDR2 FQNEAQ (reference sequence).

V is TRBV9 and J is TRBJ2-1, with 8 bases aligning to TRBD1. Germline CDR1 and CDR2: SGDLS and YYNGEE. V gave up 4 bases and J gave up 6 bases; unmatched junction bases: 9. The CDR3 sequence is 15 residues long. The CDR3 nucleotides read TGTGCCAGCAGCTTAGGACAGGGTGGGATCAATGAGCAGTTCTTC. The encoded protein is CASSLGQGGINEQFF.

The CDR3 bases are TGTGCCTGGAGCCAACAGGGGGAAGCTTTCTTT. It codes for CAWSQQGEAFF. V is TRBV30 and J is TRBJ1-1; 7 nucleotides align to TRBD1. Germline V lookup: CDR1 GTSNPN, CDR2 SVGIG (reference sequence). The CDR3 extends over 11 amino acids. With 3 bases clipped from V and 8 bases from J, the junction kept 3 bases outside the gene matches.

This chain joins TRBV6-1 and TRBJ2-3; perhaps TRBD2 as D (7 bases). Looked up from germline, CDR1 is MNHNS and CDR2 is SASEGT. Trimming took 7 bases from V and 2 from J, leaving 16 bases between them. CDR3 length equals 15 residues. CDR3 sequence reads: CASTQGGGYTDTQYF. The CDR3 nucleotides are TGTGCCAGCACCCAAGGGGGGGGTTACACAGATACGCAGTATTTT.

The V call is TRBV7-2, the J call TRBJ1-1; tentatively, D is TRBD1 (5 bases). The CDR3 consists of 15 residues. Trimming pared 2 bases from V and 3 bases from J, leaving 13 bases between. CDR1 and CDR2 (germline): SGHTA, FQGNSA. The chain's CDR3 is CASSLFYGADTEAFF. CDR3 DNA sequence: TGTGCCAGCAGCTTATTTTATGGGGCGGACACTGAAGCTTTCTTT.

A single count supports this clone. The CDR3 loop is CASKKSRTGNTIYF. DNA for the CDR3: TGTGCCAGCAAAAAGTCGAGGACTGGAAACACCATATATTTT. V and J are TRBV28 and TRBJ1-3, with D uncertain. This CDR3 has 14 amino acids. Per the germline V gene, CDR1 is MDHEN and CDR2 is SYDVKM. V was pared by 7 bases and J by 2 bases, with 12 bases between.

This clone was observed a few times. The chain uses TRBV4-2 and TRBJ1-1; 7 nucleotides match TRBD1. V gave up 0 bases and J gave up 3 bases; unmatched junction bases: 7. The length of the CDR3 is 16 residues. Germline V gene lookup returns CDR1 LGHNA and CDR2 YNFKEQ. The CDR3 reads CASSQEGAGGYTEAFF. The CDR3, as DNA: TGTGCCAGCAGCCAAGAGGGGGCAGGGGGGTACACTGAAGCTTTCTTT.

This chain uses TRBV29-1 with TRBJ2-2; 11 positions match TRBD2. CDR1 is SQVTM and CDR2 is ANQGSEA in the germline V gene. This CDR3 region has 16 residues. V was pared by 4 bases and J by 4 bases, with 8 bases of the junction left unmatched. CDR3 residues: CSVGLAGSRGTGELFF. In DNA, the CDR3 is TGCAGCGTTGGACTAGCGGGGAGCCGGGGCACCGGGGAGCTGTTTTTT.

This clone was counted a few times. The chain links TRBV7-9 to TRBJ1-4, with 9 bases matching TRBD1. J was trimmed by 8 bases and V by 4 bases; bases with no gene match: 14. The CDR3 is 17 residues long. CDR1 and CDR2 (germline): SEHNR, FQNEAQ (reference sequence). The CDR3 nucleotides are TGTGCCAGCAGCTATTCAACTGGGACAGGGCTTGGGGAAAAACTGTTTTTT. Residues: CASSYSTGTGLGEKLFF.